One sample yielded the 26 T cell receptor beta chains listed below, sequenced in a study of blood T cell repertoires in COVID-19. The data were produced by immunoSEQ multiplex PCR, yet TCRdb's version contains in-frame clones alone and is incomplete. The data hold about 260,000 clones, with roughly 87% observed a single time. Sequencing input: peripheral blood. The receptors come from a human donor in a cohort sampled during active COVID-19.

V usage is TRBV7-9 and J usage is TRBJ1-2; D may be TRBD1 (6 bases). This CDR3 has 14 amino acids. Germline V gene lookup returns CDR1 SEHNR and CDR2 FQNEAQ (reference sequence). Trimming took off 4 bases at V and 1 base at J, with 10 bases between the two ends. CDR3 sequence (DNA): TGTGCCAGCAGCTACGGACAGCTTAACTATGGCTACACCTTC. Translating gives CASSYGQLNYGYTF.

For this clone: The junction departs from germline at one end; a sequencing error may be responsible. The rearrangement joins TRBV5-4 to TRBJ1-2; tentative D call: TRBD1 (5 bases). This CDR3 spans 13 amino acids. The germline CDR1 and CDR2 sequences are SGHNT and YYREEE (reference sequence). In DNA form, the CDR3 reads TGTGCCAGCAGCTTGGCCGCGGGGACCCGGGGATCCTTC. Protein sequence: CASSLAAGTRGSF.

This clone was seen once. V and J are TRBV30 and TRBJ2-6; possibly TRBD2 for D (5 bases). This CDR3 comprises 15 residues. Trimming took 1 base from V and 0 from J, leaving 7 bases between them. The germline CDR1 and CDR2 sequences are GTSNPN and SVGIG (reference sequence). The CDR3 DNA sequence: TGTGCCTGGAGTGGAGGAGGCTCTGGGGCCAACGTCCTGACTTTC. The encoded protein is CAWSGGGSGANVLTF.

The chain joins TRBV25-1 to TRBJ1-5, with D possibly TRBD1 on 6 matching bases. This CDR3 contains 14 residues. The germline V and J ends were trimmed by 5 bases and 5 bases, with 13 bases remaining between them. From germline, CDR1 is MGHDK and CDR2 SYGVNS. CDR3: CASSPAGDHQPQHF. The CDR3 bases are TGTGCCAGCAGTCCGGCAGGGGACCATCAGCCCCAGCATTTT.

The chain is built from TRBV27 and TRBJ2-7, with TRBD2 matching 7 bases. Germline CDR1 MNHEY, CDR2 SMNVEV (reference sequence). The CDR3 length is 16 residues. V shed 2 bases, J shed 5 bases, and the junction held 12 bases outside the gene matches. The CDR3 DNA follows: TGTGCCAGCAGTTTAGGATTGGCGGGAGCGGGTAACGAGCAGTACTTC. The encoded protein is CASSLGLAGAGNEQYF.

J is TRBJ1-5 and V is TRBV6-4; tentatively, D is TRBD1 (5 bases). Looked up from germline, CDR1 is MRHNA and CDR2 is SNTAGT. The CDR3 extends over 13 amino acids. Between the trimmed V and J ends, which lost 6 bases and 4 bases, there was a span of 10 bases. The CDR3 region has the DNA TGTGCCAGCAGCCTCGACAGAAATCAGCCCCAGCATTTT. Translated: CASSLDRNQPQHF.

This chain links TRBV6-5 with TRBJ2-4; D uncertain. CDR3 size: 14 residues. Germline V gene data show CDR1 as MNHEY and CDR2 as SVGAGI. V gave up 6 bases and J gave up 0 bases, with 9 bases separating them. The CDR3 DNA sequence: TGTGCCAGCAGCCGACTGGGAGCCAAAAACATTCAGTACTTC. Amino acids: CASSRLGAKNIQYF.

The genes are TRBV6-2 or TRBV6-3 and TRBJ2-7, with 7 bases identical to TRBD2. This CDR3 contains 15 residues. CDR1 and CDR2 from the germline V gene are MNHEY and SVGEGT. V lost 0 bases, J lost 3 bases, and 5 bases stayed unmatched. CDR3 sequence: CASSYSGLADYEQYF. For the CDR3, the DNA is TGTGCCAGCAGTTACTCCGGTCTAGCGGACTACGAGCAGTACTTC.

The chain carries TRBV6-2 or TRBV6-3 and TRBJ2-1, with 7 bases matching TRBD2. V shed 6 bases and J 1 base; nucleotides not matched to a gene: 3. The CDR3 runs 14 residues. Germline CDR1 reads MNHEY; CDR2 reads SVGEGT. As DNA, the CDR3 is TGTGCCAGCAGCTTACTAGCGTCCTACAATGAGCAGTTCTTC. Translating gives CASSLLASYNEQFF.

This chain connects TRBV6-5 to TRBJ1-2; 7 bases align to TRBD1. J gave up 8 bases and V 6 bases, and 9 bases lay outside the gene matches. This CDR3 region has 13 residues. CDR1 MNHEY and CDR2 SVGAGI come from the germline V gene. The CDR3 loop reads CASSADRVGGYTF. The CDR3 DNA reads TGTGCCAGCAGCGCCGACAGGGTGGGGGGCTACACCTTC.

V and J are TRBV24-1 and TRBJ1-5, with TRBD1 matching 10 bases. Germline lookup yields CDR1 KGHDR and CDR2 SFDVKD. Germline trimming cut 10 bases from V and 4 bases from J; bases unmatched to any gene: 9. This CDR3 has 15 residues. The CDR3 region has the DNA TGTGCCACACAATTCGACAGGGGGCGAAATCAGCCCCAGCATTTT. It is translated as CATQFDRGRNQPQHF.

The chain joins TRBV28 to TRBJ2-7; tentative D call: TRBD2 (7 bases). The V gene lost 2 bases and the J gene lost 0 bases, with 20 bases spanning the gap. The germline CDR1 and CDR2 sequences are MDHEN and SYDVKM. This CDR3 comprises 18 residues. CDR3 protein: CASSLTTGGGLSSYEQYF. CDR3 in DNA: TGTGCCAGCAGTTTAACCACGGGCGGGGGCCTGAGCTCCTACGAGCAGTACTTC.

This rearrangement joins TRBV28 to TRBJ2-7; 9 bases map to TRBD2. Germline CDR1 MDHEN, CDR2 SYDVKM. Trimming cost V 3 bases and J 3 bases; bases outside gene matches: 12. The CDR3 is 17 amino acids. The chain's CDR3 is CASSLSTGTSLRYEQYF. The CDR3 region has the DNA TGTGCCAGCAGTTTGTCAACCGGGACTAGCTTGCGCTACGAGCAGTACTTC.

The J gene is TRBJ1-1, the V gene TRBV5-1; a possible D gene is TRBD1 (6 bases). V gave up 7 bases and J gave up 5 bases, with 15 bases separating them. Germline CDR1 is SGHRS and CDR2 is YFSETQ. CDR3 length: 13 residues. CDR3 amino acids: CASARTAATEAFF. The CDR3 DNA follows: TGCGCCAGCGCCAGGACAGCGGCGACTGAAGCTTTCTTT.

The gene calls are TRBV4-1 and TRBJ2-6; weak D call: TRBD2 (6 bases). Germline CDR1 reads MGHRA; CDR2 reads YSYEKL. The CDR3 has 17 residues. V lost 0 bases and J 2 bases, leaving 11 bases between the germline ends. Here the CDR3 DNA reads TGCGCCAGCAGCCAAGATGGGGGGACCACTGGGGCCAACGTCCTGACTTTC. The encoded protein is CASSQDGGTTGANVLTF.

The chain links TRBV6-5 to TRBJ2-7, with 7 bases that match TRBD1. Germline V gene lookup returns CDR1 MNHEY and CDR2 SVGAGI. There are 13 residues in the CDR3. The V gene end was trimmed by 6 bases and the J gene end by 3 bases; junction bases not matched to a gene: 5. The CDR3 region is CASRLRDSYEQYF. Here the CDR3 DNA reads TGTGCCAGCAGGCTCCGGGACAGCTACGAGCAGTACTTC.

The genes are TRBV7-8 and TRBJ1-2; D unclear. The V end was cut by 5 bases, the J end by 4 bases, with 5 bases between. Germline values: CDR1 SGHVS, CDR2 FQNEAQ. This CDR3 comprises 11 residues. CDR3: CASSTSYGYTF. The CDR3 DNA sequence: TGTGCCAGCAGCACGAGCTATGGCTACACCTTC.

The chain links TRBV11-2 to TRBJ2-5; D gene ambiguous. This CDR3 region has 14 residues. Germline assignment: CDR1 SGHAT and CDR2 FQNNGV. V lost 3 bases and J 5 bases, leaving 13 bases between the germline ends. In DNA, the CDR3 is TGTGCCAGCAGCTTCGGCAGAGACGGGGAGACCCAGTACTTC. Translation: CASSFGRDGETQYF.

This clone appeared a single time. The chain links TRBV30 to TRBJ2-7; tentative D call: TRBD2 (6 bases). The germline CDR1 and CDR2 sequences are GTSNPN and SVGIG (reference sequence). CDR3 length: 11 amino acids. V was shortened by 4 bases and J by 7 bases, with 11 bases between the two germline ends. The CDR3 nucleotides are TGTGCCTGGATGGGAGGAGGAGAGCAGTACTTC. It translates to CAWMGGGEQYF.

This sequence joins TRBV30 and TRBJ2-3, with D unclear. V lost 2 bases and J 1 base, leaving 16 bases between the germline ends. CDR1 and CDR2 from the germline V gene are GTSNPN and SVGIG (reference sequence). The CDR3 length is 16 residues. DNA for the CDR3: TGTGCCTGGAGTCCCGTCCGGCGAAGCGGCACAGATACGCAGTATTTT. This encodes CAWSPVRRSGTDTQYF.

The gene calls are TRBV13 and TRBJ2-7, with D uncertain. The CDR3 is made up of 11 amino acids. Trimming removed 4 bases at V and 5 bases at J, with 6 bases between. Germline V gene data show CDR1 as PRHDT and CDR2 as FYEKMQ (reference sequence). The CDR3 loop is CASSSLHEQYF. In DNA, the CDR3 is TGTGCCAGCAGCTCTCTCCACGAGCAGTACTTC.

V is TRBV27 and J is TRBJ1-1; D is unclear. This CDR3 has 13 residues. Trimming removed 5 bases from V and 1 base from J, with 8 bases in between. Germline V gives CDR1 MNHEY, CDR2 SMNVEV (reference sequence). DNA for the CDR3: TGTGCCAGCAGTAGACTCTCGAACACTGAAGCTTTCTTT. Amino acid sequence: CASSRLSNTEAFF.

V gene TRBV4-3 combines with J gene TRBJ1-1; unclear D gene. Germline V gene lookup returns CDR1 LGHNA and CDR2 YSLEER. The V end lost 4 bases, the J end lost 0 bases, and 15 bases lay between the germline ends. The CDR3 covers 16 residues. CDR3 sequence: CASSRTSGRLNTEAFF. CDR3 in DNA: TGCGCCAGCAGCCGCACTTCGGGTAGACTGAACACTGAAGCTTTCTTT.

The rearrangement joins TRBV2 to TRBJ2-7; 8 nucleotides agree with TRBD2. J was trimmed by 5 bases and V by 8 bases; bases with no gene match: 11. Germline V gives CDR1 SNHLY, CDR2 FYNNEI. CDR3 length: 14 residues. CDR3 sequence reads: CASHGVAGFHEQYF. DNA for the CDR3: TGTGCCAGCCATGGGGTAGCGGGATTCCACGAGCAGTACTTC.

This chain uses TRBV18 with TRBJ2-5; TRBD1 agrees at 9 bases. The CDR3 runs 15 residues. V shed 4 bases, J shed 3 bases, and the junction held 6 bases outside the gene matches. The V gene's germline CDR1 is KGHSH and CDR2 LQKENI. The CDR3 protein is CASSHGQGWKETQYF. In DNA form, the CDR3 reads TGTGCCAGCTCACACGGACAGGGGTGGAAAGAGACCCAGTACTTC.

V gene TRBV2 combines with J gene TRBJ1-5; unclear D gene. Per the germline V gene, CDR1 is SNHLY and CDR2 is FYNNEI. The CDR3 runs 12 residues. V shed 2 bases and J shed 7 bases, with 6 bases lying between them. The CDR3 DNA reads TGTGCCAGCAGTGAATCGACACAGCCCCAGCATTTT. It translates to CASSESTQPQHF. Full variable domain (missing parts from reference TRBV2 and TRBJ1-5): EPEVTQTPSHQVTQMGQEVILRCVPISNHLYFYWYRQILGQKVEFLVSFYNNEISEKSEIFDDQFSVERPDGSNFTLKIRSTKLEDSAMYFCASSESTQPQHFGDGTRLSIL.